This T cell receptor beta chain was captured by sequencing in a study of T cell responses to AZD1222 COVID-19 vaccine. The wider study: Second doses at about 4 or about 12 weeks were pooled. Study-wide results and caveats: Mostly white British, mostly female donors; authors suggested clonal diversity may be underestimated.

The CDR3 contains 15 residues. CDR1 is MNHEY and CDR2 is SVGAGI in the germline V gene. V was pared by 2 bases and J by 4 bases, with 5 bases of the junction left unmatched. Produced via immunoSEQ multiplex PCR; TCRdb's table is partial and in-frame only. Of 95,000 to 150,000 clones listed, more than 75% were seen once; the top ten hold around 1.2%. Of note for this clone: The antigen is undetermined.

The sequence was collected from an adult in good health. The material was peripheral blood, obtained on day 0 of AZD1222 vaccination. The genes are TRBV6-5 and TRBJ1-1; 9 bases fit TRBD1. CDR3: CASSYQNRGLTEAFF. CDR3 in DNA: TGTGCCAGCAGTTACCAGAACAGGGGGCTCACTGAAGCTTTCTTT.